This T cell receptor beta chain was identified in a study of T cells in Graves' hyperthyroidism and ophthalmopathy (dated by TCRdb to the late 2010s). About the full investigation: Peripheral blood was collected at initial diagnosis, before any treatment. Following sampling, methimazole starting at 30 mg daily was given to hyperthyroidism patients, and high-dose intravenous methylprednisolone was given to ophthalmopathy patients. In addition, the study compared T-cell repertoires in thyroid tissue and in blood from roughly 6 Graves' hyperthyroidism patients. To identify distinguishing TCR V-J signatures, a discovery cohort of roughly 100 patients was used, comprising 40 to 45 with Graves' ophthalmopathy and approximately 57 with stable Graves' hyperthyroidism. An independent validation cohort of fewer than 20 hyperthyroidism patients and some 15 patients who later progressed to ophthalmopathy tested prospective prediction of ophthalmopathy. The 90 to 100 discovery patients were randomly divided into training and test sets at a 7:3 ratio. The paper describes TCR Vbeta CDR3 sequencing of 130 to 150 peripheral blood samples, made up of roughly 45 ophthalmopathy patients, 70 to 75 hyperthyroidism patients and about 17 progressor patients. The research as a whole found: In cross-validation, a model built on a 13 V-J signature told ophthalmopathy apart from stable hyperthyroidism with approximately 91% sensitivity and roughly 81% specificity, and in testing the same model reached 80%/75%. Most expanded thyroid clonotypes (frequency above 0.001) were also found in blood, which suggests that blood repertoires may mirror thyroid immune responses. Sample size was not statistically predetermined, and investigators were not blinded to group allocation. In validation, the model predicted progression to ophthalmopathy a median of roughly 6.5 months before onset, with about 70% sensitivity and 72.22% specificity.

The TCR beta CDR3 regions were amplified from the RNA transcripts. The first round of RT-PCR for the TCR CDR3 was performed with the HTBI primer set and the Qiagen OneStep RT-PCR kit. A second multiplex PCR round built the libraries, followed by size selection and purification. Paired-end sequencing of the libraries was performed with 100 bp reads on an Illumina HiSeq2000. From the authors' description of their analysis: SOAPnuke was used to process the raw data, removing reads that contained adapters or uncalled bases, had a mean Phred below 15, or lacked an exact match to the constant primer or identifier. COPE v1.2.5 was used to merge high-quality paired reads, and clonotypes were defined as unique nucleotide sequences. MiTCR v1.1 was used to align the clonotypes against IMGT TRBV, TRBD and TRBJ reference segments. Only V-J combinations with frequency above 0.0001, covering about 99% of repertoires, were analysed. A TCS score was defined as the ratio between F50 (clonal expansion) and ExV (chaos), using BLOSUM62-based TCRdist between CDR3 peptides within each V-J. Welch's t-statistics and random forest reduced 514 V-J features to 13, which were used in a naive Bayes classifier (R e1071). TCRdb ran its own pipeline on the public reads, namely fastp trimming at Q25 and MiXCR clone calling, and kept in-frame beta chains. Each record represents a unique CDR3 protein, reported with the most common genes and DNA among its rows. The V and J calls come from TCRdb's annotation, not from the publication. The sample data list over 300,000 distinct CDR3 sequences, and approximately 15% of these were observed just once. 11% of the sample is held by the ten biggest clonotypes.

Stable Graves' hyperthyroidism was defined as no progression to ophthalmopathy during 18 months of follow-up. Hyperthyroidism patients were newly diagnosed, with disease duration under 2 months, and aged 18 to 65 years. Exclusion was applied to patients with uncontrolled infections, other autoimmune diseases, pregnancy or lactation. Diagnoses relied on clinical symptoms, serum thyroxine and TRAb, thyroid ultrasound and orbital computed tomography. PBMCs were separated from roughly 9.3 ml of fresh peripheral blood using Ficoll-Paque density gradient centrifugation. Trizol reagent was used to extract total RNA, and RNA quality was then checked on an Agilent 2100 Bioanalyzer. The CDR3 holds 16 amino acids from the cysteine to the phenylalanine. Only the CDR3 DNA is retained, 48 bases long and in frame from the first base. Trimming accounts for 2 bases at V and 3 bases at J, while the number of junction bases matched to no gene is 9. The germline V gene encodes CDR1 SGDLS and CDR2 YYNGEE.

The table lists this clonotype with many counts. This receptor's antigen is unknown. Base qualities are not at hand, and no much larger clone is one base apart. Material: blood. The TCR originated in a woman aged 55-70 years with Graves' hyperthyroidism. The sequence links TRBV9 to TRBJ2-3; 7 nucleotides in the junction match TRBD2. The nucleotide sequence is given as TGTGCCAGCAGCGTTGGTGCGGGAGCTGTGACAGATACGCAGTATTTT. The resulting protein is CASSVGAGAVTDTQYF.